This TCR beta chain is from a study of control samples from healthy donors and cancer patients. Data came from immunoSEQ multiplex PCR; TCRdb stores just in-frame clones and leaves some out. The sample lists around 100,000 clones, roughly 89% occurring once. Trimming at V came to 4 bases and at J to 5 bases, leaving 8 bases not matched to a gene. The CDR3 is 14 amino acids. The germline V gene has CDR1 SGHRS and CDR2 YFSETQ. V usage is TRBV5-1 and J usage is TRBJ2-5; 7 nucleotides line up with TRBD1. Sample: PBMCs. The sequence derives from a man in his sixties with lung cancer. The CDR3 region is CASSRDREWETQYF. CDR3 nucleotide sequence: TGCGCCAGCAGCCGCGACAGGGAGTGGGAGACCCAGTACTTC.